This T cell receptor (beta chain) stems from a study of shared clonotypes between healthy human individuals. Study-wide background: Each donor's CD4 naive and CD4 memory cells filled three plates apiece, CD8 naive two, and CD8 memory one.

CDR3 size: 15 residues. Per the germline V gene, CDR1 is SEHNR and CDR2 is FQNEAQ (reference sequence). V lost 6 bases to trimming and J lost 6 bases, with 15 bases between them. The study's findings and limits: Clonotypes shared by all four donors outscored non-shared clonotypes in generation probability.

CD45RA+ naive and CD45RA-negative memory subsets were separated from CD4+ cells. About this clone: Its antigen is as yet unknown.

The authors split each subset's genomic DNA evenly across several immunoSEQ plates. The data were produced by immunoSEQ multiplex PCR, yet TCRdb's version contains in-frame clones alone and is incomplete. This sample has about 1 million clones, with about 77% found just once. Sample: memory CD4+ T cells sorted from blood. The sample's subset: CD45RA-negative fraction. The receptor's source is a man younger than 30 in good health. V and J are TRBV7-9 and TRBJ1-6; D possibly corresponds to TRBD1 (6 bases). The DNA of the CDR3 is TGTGCCAGCAGGACGATGACAGGACCTAATTCACCCCTCCACTTT. As protein: CASRTMTGPNSPLHF.